The source of this T cell receptor beta chain is a study of shared T cell receptors in the human thymus. The CDR3 is 18 residues long. The V end was cut by 5 bases, the J end by 0 bases, with 23 bases between. Germline V gene lookup returns CDR1 MNHEY and CDR2 SMNVEV (reference sequence). Method: immunoSEQ multiplex PCR; TCRdb's copy keeps in-frame clones and lacks some. The profile covers hundreds of thousands of clones, with roughly 90% appearing a single time and over 0.008% taken by the ten largest. This sample was also put to use in a study of human thymus T cells. That study reports: It was from resections taken during corrective heart surgery that the thymus tissue came.

The chain uses TRBV27 and TRBJ2-7, with a tentative D call TRBD2 (5 bases). Sequences were obtained from thymocytes. This TCR came from a boy less than two years old with a congenital heart defect. The CDR3 DNA reads as TGTGCCAGCAGTCCCCCGCGGAGCGGAGAAGATAGCTCCTACGAGCAGTACTTC. It specifies CASSPPRSGEDSSYEQYF.